In this sample, the clone carrying this T cell receptor beta chain turned up a few times. Its antigen is as yet unknown. This CDR3 is 14 amino acids long. The ends were cut back, 2 bases at V and 7 bases at J, with 14 bases in the middle. Germline V gives CDR1 ENHRY, CDR2 SYGVKD. Quantitative 5'-RACE was performed with molecular barcodes, and it yielded the TCR beta libraries. Each CDR3 protein gets one entry after TCRdb re-called the 5' RACE reads with MiXCR. The sample holds about 250,000 distinct CDR3 sequences, roughly 32% seen once. The data belong to a study of CD8 T cells in ankylosing spondylitis. The study's findings and limits: Previously reported in reactive arthritis synovial fluid and blood were some of the motif variants. Clones linked to disease were reported to show significant enrichment in matched ankylosing spondylitis synovial fluid. Within ankylosing spondylitis blood, a TCR beta motif made up of several highly homologous variants appeared to be characteristic.

This sequence joins TRBV10-3 and TRBJ1-2; TRBD1 might be the D (6 bases). The specimen was blood, either unsorted or a sorted T cell fraction (not recorded which). The sequence derives from a male donor with ankylosing spondylitis or in good health (not recorded which). The CDR3 DNA sequence: TGTGCCATCAGTGAGACCCAACAAGGGGGTGGCTACACCTTC. Protein: CAISETQQGGGYTF.